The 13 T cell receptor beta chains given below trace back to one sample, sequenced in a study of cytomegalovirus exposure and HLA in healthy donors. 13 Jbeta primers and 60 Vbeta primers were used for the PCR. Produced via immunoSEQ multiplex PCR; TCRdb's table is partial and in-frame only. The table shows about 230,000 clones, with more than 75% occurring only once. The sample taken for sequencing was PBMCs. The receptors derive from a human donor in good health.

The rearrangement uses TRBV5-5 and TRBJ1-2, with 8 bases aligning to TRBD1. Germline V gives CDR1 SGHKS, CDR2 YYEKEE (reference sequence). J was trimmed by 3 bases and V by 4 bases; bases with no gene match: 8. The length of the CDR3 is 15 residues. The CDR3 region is CASSRGTGEHYGYTF. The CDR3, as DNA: TGTGCCAGCAGCCGAGGGACAGGAGAACACTATGGCTACACCTTC.

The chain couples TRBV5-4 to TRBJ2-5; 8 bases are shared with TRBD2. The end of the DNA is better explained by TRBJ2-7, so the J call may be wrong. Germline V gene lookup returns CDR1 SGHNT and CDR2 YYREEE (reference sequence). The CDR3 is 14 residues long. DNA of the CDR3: TGTGCCAGCAGCTTAGAGCGGGAGCCCTACGAGCAGTACTTC. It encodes CASSLEREPYEQYF.

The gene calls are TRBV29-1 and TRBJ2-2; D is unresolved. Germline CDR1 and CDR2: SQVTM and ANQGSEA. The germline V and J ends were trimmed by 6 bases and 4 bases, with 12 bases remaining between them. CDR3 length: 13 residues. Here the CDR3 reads CSVSTDSTGELFF. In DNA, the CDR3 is TGCAGCGTCTCCACTGACTCCACCGGGGAGCTGTTTTTT.

The chain's CDR3 is CSVGLAGGGEQYF. The CDR3 coding sequence is TGCAGCGTCGGACTAGCGGGAGGTGGGGAGCAGTACTTC. The V call is TRBV29-1, the J call TRBJ2-7, with TRBD2 matching over 14 bases. V lost 6 bases to trimming and J lost 7 bases; unmatched junction nucleotides: 5. This CDR3 has 13 amino acids. The germline V gene encodes CDR1 SQVTM and CDR2 ANQGSEA.

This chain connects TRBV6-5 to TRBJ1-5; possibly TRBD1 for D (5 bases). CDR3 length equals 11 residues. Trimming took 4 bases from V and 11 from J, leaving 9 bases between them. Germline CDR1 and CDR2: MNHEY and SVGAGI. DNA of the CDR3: TGTGCCAGCAGTTCAGGGAAGGCCCAGCATTTT. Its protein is CASSSGKAQHF.

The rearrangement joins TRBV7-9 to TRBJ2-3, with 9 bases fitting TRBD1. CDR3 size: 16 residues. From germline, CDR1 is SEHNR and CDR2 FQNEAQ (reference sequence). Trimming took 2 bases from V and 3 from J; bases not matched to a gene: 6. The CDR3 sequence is CASSLRGTGITDTQYF. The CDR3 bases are TGTGCCAGCAGCTTAAGGGGGACAGGGATTACAGATACGCAGTATTTT. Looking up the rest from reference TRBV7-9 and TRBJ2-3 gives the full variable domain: DTGVSQNPRHKITKRGQNVTFRCDPISEHNRLYWYRQTLGQGPEFLTYFQNEAQLEKSRLLSDRFSAERPKGSFSTLEIQRTEQGDSAMYLCASSLRGTGITDTQYFGPGTRLTVL.

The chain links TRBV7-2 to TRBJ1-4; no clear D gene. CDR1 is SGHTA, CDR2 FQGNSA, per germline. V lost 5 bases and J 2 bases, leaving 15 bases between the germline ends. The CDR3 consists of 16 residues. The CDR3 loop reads CASSPRPRGTNEKLFF. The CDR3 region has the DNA TGTGCCAGCAGCCCCCGCCCCCGAGGCACTAATGAAAAACTGTTTTTT.

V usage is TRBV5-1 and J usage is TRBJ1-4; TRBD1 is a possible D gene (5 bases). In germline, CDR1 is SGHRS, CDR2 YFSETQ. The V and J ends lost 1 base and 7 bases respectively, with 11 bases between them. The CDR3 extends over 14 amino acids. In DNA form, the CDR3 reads TGCGCCAGCAGCTTGAGTGGGGGGGGTGAAAAACTGTTTTTT. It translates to CASSLSGGGEKLFF. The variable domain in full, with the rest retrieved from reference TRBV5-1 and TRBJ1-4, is KAGVTQTPRYLIKTRGQQVTLSCSPISGHRSVSWYQQTPGQGLQFLFEYFSETQRNKGNFPGRFSGRQFSNSRSEMNVSTLELGDSALYLCASSLSGGGEKLFFGSGTQLSVL.

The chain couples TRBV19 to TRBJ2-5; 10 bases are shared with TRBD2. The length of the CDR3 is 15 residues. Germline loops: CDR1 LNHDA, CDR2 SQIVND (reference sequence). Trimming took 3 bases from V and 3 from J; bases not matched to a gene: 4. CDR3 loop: CASSIVLAGKETQYF. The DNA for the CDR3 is TGTGCCAGTAGTATTGTACTAGCGGGAAAAGAGACCCAGTACTTC.

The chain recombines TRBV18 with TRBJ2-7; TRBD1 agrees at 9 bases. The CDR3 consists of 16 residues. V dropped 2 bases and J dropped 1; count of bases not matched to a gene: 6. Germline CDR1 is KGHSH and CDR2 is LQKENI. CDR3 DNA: TGTGCCAGCTCACCAAGTCAGGGGACAGGGTCCTACGAGCAGTACTTC. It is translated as CASSPSQGTGSYEQYF.

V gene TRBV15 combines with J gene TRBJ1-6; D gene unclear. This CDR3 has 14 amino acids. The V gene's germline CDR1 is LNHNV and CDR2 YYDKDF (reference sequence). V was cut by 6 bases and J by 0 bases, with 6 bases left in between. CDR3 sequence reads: CATSGSSYNSPLHF. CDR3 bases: TGTGCCACCAGTGGGAGCTCCTATAATTCACCCCTCCACTTT.

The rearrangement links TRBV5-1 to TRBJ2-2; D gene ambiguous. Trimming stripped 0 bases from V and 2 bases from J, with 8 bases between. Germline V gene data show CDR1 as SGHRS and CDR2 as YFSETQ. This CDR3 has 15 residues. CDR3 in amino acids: CASSLAISNTGELFF. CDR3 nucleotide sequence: TGCGCCAGCAGCTTGGCCATTTCCAACACCGGGGAGCTGTTTTTT.

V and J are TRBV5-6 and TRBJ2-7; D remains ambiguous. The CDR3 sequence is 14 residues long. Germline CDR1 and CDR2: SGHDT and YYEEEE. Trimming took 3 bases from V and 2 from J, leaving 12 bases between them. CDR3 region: CASSSPASTYEQYF. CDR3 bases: TGTGCCAGCAGCTCCCCCGCGTCGACCTACGAGCAGTACTTC.